This paragraph covers one TCR beta chain sequence. Primers for the PCR totalled 60 Vbeta and 13 Jbeta. Profiled with immunoSEQ multiplex PCR; TCRdb holds only in-frame clones, not every one. Here the sample spans some 100,000 clones, 60% to 80% being singletons. These data belong to a study of cytomegalovirus exposure and HLA in healthy donors. Donors were ostensibly healthy at sampling, although undocumented immune exposures were probable. The CDR3 runs to 13 residues. Looked up from germline, CDR1 is SGHTA and CDR2 is FQGNSA. The V end was cut by 1 base, the J end by 4 bases, with 7 bases between. Input material: PBMCs. The chain combines TRBV7-2 with TRBJ1-2, with D uncertain. This receptor was identified in a young woman in good health and CMV-seropositive. The CDR3: CASSLGRIYGYTF. The CDR3 DNA reads TGTGCCAGCAGCTTAGGGCGGATCTATGGCTACACCTTC.